These 15 T cell receptor beta chains share one sample of origin, sequenced in a study of cytomegalovirus exposure and HLA in healthy donors. Sequencing was performed with immunoSEQ multiplex PCR; in TCRdb, only in-frame clones are kept and a portion is missing. The data show about 120,000 clones, with around 87% seen just once and about 6.9% held by the top ten. The source material was PBMCs. The receptor set was obtained from a woman aged 18-29 years in good health and CMV-seropositive.

About this clone itself: The sample carries other DNA sequences with the same CDR3. This rearrangement joins TRBV11-3 to TRBJ1-1; D ambiguous. Germline V lookup: CDR1 SGHNT, CDR2 YENEEA. This CDR3 contains 13 residues. With 1 base removed from V and 1 base from J, the gap between germline ends came to 4 bases. The CDR3 DNA is TGTGCCAGCAGCTTAGCCAGGAACACTGAAGCTTTCTTT. Its translation is CASSLARNTEAFF.

This chain connects TRBV11-2 to TRBJ1-6; TRBD1 aligns across 7 bases. CDR1 is SGHAT and CDR2 is FQNNGV in the germline V gene. Trimming took 3 bases from V and 8 from J; bases not matched to a gene: 7. There are 15 residues in the CDR3. The CDR3 spells CASSFTQGQDSPLHF. The CDR3 DNA reads TGTGCCAGCAGCTTTACCCAAGGACAGGATTCACCCCTCCACTTT.

V is TRBV5-6 and J is TRBJ2-7; the D is unclear. Germline CDR1 is SGHDT and CDR2 is YYEEEE. With 0 bases removed from V and 1 base from J, the gap between germline ends came to 11 bases. The CDR3 runs 15 residues. The CDR3 reads CASSLGGDLSYEQYF. As DNA, the CDR3 is TGTGCCAGCAGCTTGGGCGGCGATCTGTCCTACGAGCAGTACTTC.

The rearrangement joins TRBV7-9 to TRBJ2-5, with D possibly TRBD2 on 6 matching bases. Germline lookup yields CDR1 SEHNR and CDR2 FQNEAQ (reference sequence). This CDR3 contains 14 residues. V lost 3 bases and J 3 bases, leaving 11 bases between the germline ends. The CDR3 loop is CASSFAGNEETQYF. In DNA form, the CDR3 reads TGTGCCAGCAGCTTCGCGGGGAACGAAGAGACCCAGTACTTC.

The chain recombines TRBV10-3 with TRBJ2-1, with D perhaps matching TRBD2 (5 bases). Germline CDR1 and CDR2: ENHRY and SYGVKD. The germline V and J ends were trimmed by 6 bases and 3 bases, with 9 bases remaining between them. The CDR3 consists of 13 residues. The CDR3 spells CAIRADFYNEQFF. In DNA form, the CDR3 reads TGTGCCATCAGGGCGGACTTCTACAATGAGCAGTTCTTC.

The chain recombines TRBV29-1 with TRBJ2-1; tentatively, D is TRBD2 (5 bases). Germline assignment: CDR1 SQVTM and CDR2 ANQGSEA. Trimming cost V 2 bases and J 8 bases, with 13 bases left between them. This CDR3 region has 13 residues. The CDR3 loop is CSVEPWTGDEQFF. In nucleotides, the CDR3 is TGCAGCGTTGAACCCTGGACTGGGGATGAGCAGTTCTTC.

CDR3 amino acids: CASKRAASTDTQYF. CDR3 sequence (DNA): TGCGCCAGCAAAAGAGCGGCTAGCACAGATACGCAGTATTTT. The chain joins TRBV5-1 to TRBJ2-3; D is perhaps TRBD2 (5 bases). The CDR3 has 14 amino acids. CDR1 and CDR2 from the germline V gene are SGHRS and YFSETQ. Between the trimmed V and J ends, which lost 6 bases and 0 bases, there was a span of 11 bases.

The gene calls are TRBV30 and TRBJ2-3; TRBD2 is a possible D gene (5 bases). The V end was cut by 4 bases, the J end by 0 bases, with 8 bases between. Germline CDR1 GTSNPN, CDR2 SVGIG (reference sequence). This CDR3 has 13 amino acids. The CDR3: CAWTSLSTDTQYF. CDR3 coding DNA: TGTGCCTGGACTAGCCTAAGCACAGATACGCAGTATTTT.

The genes are TRBV18 and TRBJ1-2; the D gene is possibly TRBD1 (5 bases). This CDR3 contains 14 residues. Germline values: CDR1 KGHSH, CDR2 LQKENI. V was clipped by 3 bases and J by 7 bases, with 15 bases between them. The CDR3 protein is CASSPTGLLGGYTF. In DNA form, the CDR3 reads TGTGCCAGCTCACCTACAGGTCTGTTGGGTGGCTACACCTTC.

V usage is TRBV7-3 and J usage is TRBJ2-3; the match to TRBD2 covers 13 bases. Trimming removed 5 bases from V and 2 bases from J; junction bases left unmatched: 10. The CDR3 is 18 amino acids. Germline CDR1 reads SGHTA; CDR2 reads FQGTGA. The CDR3 here is CASSPGLAGLTFTDTQYF. CDR3 nucleotides: TGTGCCAGCAGCCCGGGACTAGCGGGACTAACTTTCACAGATACGCAGTATTTT. Full variable domain (missing parts from reference TRBV7-3 and TRBJ2-3): GAGVSQTPSNKVTEKGKYVELRCDPISGHTALYWYRQSLGQGPEFLIYFQGTGAADDSGLPNDRFFAVRPEGSVSTLKIQRTERGDSAVYLCASSPGLAGLTFTDTQYFGPGTRLTVL.

This sequence joins TRBV18 and TRBJ1-1; D not certain. Per germline, CDR1 KGHSH and CDR2 LQKENI. The CDR3 sequence is 14 residues long. Trimming left V 1 base short and J 1 base short, with 7 bases between. CDR3 in amino acids: CASSPRAGNTEAFF. The CDR3, as DNA: TGTGCCAGCTCACCACGAGCCGGGAACACTGAAGCTTTCTTT.

The V call is TRBV5-8, the J call TRBJ1-1; the D is unclear. The CDR3 spans 13 residues. With 4 bases removed from V and 1 base from J, the gap between germline ends came to 8 bases. Germline V gene lookup returns CDR1 SGHTS and CDR2 YDEGEE. In nucleotides, the CDR3 is TGTGCCAGCAGCCTCAACAGGAACACTGAAGCTTTCTTT. As protein: CASSLNRNTEAFF.

This clone was seen once. The chain combines TRBV6-5 with TRBJ2-4, with a weak D call TRBD1 (5 bases). Trimming left V 2 bases short and J 2 bases short, with 10 bases between. The CDR3 runs to 15 residues. The germline V gene encodes CDR1 MNHEY and CDR2 SVGAGI. The CDR3 loop reads CASSYDRVTKNIQYF. Written as DNA, the CDR3 is TGTGCCAGCAGTTACGACAGAGTGACCAAAAACATTCAGTACTTC.

The CDR3 loop reads CASSLTGSPYEQYF. CDR3 DNA: TGTGCCAGCAGCCTCACAGGAAGTCCCTACGAGCAGTACTTC. The chain links TRBV7-9 to TRBJ2-7, with D tentatively TRBD1 (5 bases). Trimming took off 5 bases at V and 2 bases at J, with 13 bases between the two ends. The germline V gene encodes CDR1 SEHNR and CDR2 FQNEAQ (reference sequence). The CDR3 spans 14 residues.

The chain has TRBV6-1 and TRBJ1-2; 7 nucleotides line up with TRBD1. The germline CDR1 and CDR2 sequences are MNHNS and SASEGT. The V segment lost 3 bases and the J segment 1 base; nucleotides outside the gene matches: 2. The CDR3 is made up of 14 amino acids. Written as DNA, the CDR3 is TGTGCCAGCAGTGAGGGGGACAGTAACTATGGCTACACCTTC. This gives the protein CASSEGDSNYGYTF.